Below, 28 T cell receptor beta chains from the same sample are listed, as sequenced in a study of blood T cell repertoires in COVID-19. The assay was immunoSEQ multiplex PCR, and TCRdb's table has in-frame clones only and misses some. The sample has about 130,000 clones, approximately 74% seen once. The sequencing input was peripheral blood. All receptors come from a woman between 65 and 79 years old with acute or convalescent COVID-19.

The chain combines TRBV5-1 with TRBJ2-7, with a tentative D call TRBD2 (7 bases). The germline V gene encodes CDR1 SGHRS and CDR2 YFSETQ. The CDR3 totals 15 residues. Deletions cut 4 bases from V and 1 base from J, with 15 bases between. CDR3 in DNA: TGCGCCAGCAGCGTCGAGGGGGGGTTGTCCTACGAGCAGTACTTC. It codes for CASSVEGGLSYEQYF.

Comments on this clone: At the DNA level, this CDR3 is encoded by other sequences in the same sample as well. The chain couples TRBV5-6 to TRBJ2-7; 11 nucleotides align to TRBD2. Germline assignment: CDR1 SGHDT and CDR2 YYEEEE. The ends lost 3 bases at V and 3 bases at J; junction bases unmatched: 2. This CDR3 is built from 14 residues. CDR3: CASSSTSGGYEQYF. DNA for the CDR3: TGTGCCAGCAGCTCAACTAGCGGGGGCTACGAGCAGTACTTC.

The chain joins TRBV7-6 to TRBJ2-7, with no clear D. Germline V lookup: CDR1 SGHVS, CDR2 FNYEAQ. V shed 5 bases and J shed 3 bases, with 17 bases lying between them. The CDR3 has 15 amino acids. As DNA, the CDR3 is TGTGCCAGCAGCCACGGTGGTGGCGGTGACTACGAGCAGTACTTC. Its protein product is CASSHGGGGDYEQYF.

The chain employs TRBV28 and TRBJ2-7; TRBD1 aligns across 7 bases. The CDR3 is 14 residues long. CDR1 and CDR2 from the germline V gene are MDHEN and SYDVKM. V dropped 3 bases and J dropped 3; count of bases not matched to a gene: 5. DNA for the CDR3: TGTGCCAGCAGTTTCCTAGGGGGCAACTACGAGCAGTACTTC. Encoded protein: CASSFLGGNYEQYF.

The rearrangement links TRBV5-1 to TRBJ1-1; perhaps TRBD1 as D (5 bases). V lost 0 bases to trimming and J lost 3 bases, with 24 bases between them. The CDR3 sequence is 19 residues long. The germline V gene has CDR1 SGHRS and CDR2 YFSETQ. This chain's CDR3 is CASSLVSAAAGKVDTEAFF. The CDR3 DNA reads TGCGCCAGCAGCTTGGTGAGCGCGGCGGCAGGGAAGGTGGACACTGAAGCTTTCTTT.

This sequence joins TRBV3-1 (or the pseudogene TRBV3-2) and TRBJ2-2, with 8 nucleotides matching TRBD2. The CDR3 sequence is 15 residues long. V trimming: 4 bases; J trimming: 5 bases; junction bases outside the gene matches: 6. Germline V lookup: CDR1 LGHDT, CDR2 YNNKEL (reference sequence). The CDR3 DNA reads TGTGCCAGCAGCCGAGCGGGAGAGGGGACCGGGGAGCTGTTTTTT. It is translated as CASSRAGEGTGELFF.

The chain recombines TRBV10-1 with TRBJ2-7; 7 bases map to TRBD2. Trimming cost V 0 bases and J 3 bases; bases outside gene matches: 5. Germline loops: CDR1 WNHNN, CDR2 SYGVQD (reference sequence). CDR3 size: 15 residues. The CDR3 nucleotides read TGCGCCAGCAGTGAGTCAACGGGAGGATTCTACGAGCAGTACTTC. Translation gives CASSESTGGFYEQYF.

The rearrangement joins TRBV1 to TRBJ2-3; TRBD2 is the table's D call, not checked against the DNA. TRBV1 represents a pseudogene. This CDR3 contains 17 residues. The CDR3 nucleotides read TGCACCAGCAGCCAAGAGGTAGCGGGGGGACCAGAAGATACGCAGTATTTT. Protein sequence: CTSSQEVAGGPEDTQYF.

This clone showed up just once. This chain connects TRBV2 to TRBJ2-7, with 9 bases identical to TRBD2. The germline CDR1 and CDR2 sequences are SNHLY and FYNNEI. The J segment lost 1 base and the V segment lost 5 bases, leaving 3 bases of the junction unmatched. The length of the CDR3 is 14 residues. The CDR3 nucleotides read TGTGCCAGCAGTCGGCGGGGGGGTTCCTACGAGCAGTACTTC. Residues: CASSRRGGSYEQYF.

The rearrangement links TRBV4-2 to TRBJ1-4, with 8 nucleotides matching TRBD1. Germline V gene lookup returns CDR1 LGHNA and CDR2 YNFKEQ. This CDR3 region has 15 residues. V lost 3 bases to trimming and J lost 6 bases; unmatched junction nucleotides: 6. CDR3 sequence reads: CASSQADRAYEKLFF. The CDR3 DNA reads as TGTGCCAGCAGCCAGGCGGACAGGGCCTATGAAAAACTGTTTTTT.

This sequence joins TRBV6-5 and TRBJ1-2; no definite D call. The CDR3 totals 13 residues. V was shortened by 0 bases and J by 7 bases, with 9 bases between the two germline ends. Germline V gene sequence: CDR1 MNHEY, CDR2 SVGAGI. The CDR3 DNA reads TGTGCCAGCAGTTACTCCGAGGACTCTGGCTACACCTTC. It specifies CASSYSEDSGYTF.

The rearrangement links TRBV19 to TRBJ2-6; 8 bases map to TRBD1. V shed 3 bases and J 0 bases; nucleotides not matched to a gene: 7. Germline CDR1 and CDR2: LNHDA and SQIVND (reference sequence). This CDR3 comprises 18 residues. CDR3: CASSIGAGGLSGANVLTF. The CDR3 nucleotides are TGTGCCAGTAGTATTGGGGCAGGGGGCCTCTCTGGGGCCAACGTCCTGACTTTC. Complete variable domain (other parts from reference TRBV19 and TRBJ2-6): DGGITQSPKYLFRKEGQNVTLSCEQNLNHDAMYWYRQDPGQGLRLIYYSQIVNDFQKGDIAEGYSVSREKKESFPLTVTSAQKNPTAFYLCASSIGAGGLSGANVLTFGAGSRLTVL.

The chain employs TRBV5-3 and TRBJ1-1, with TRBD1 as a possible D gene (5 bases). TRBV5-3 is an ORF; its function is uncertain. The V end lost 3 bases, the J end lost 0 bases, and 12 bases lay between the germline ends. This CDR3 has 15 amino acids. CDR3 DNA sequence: TGTGCCAGAAGCTCAACCCCAGGGATGAACACTGAAGCTTTCTTT. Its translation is CARSSTPGMNTEAFF.

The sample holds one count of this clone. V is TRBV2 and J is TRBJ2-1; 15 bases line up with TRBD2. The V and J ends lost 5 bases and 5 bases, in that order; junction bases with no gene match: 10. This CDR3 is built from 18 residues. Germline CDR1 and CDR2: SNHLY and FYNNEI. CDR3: CASSRTSGRVRMDNEQFF. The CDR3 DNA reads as TGTGCCAGCAGTAGGACTAGCGGGAGGGTAAGAATGGACAATGAGCAGTTCTTC.

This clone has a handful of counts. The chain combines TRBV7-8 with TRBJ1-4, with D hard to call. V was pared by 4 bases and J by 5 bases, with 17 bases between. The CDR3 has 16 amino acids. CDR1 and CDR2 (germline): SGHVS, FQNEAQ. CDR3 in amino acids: CASSSGMGSPNEKLFF. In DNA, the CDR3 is TGTGCCAGCAGCTCTGGTATGGGCAGTCCCAATGAAAAACTGTTTTTT.

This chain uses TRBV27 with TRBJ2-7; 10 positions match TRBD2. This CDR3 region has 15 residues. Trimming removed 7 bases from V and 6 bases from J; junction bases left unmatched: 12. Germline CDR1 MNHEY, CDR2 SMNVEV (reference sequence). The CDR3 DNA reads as TGTGCCAGCACCGAACAGGCTAGCGGGAGTTTCGAGCAGTACTTC. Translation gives CASTEQASGSFEQYF.

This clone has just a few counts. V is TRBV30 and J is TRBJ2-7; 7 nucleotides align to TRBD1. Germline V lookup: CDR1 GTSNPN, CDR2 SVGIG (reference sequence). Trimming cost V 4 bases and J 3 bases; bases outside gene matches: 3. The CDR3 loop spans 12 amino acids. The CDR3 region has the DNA TGTGCCTGGAACGACAGGGACTACGAGCAGTACTTC. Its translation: CAWNDRDYEQYF.

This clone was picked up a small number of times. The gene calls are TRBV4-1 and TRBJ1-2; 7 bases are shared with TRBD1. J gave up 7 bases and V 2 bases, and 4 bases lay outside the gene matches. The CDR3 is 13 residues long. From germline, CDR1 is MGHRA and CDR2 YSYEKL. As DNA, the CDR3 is TGCGCCAGCAGCCAACCACAGGGGACTGGCTACACCTTC. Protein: CASSQPQGTGYTF.

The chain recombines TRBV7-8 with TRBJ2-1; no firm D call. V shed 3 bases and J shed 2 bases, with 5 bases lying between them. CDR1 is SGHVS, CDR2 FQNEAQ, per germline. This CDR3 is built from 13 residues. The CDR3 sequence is CASSFSTYNEQFF. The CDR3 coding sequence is TGTGCCAGCAGCTTTAGTACCTACAATGAGCAGTTCTTC.

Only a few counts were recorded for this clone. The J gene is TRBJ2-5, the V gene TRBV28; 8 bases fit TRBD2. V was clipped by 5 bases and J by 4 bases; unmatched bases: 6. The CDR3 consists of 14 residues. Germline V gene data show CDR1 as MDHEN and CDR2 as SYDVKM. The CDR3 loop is CASSISGSRETQYF. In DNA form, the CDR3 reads TGTGCCAGCAGTATCAGCGGGAGTCGAGAGACCCAGTACTTC.

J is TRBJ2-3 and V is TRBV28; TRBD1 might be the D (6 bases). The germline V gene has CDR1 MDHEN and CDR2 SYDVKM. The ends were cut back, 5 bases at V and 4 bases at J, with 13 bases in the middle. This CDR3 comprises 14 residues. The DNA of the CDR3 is TGTGCCAGCAGTCGGGGACAAATGGCAGATACGCAGTATTTT. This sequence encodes CASSRGQMADTQYF.

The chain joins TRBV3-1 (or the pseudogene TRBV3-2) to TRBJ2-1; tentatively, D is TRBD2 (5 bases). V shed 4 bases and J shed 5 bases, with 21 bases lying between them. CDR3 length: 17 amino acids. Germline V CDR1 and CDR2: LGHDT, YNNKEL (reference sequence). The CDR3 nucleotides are TGTGCCAGCAGCCGAACGAGGTTCAGCGGAGTCAACAATGAGCAGTTCTTC. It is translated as CASSRTRFSGVNNEQFF.

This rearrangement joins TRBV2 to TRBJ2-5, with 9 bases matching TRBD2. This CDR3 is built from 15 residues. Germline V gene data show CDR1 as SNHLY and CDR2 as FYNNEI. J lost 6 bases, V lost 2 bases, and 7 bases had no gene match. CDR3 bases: TGTGCCAGCAGTGAATTAGGCGGGGGGGCGAAGACCCAGTACTTC. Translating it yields CASSELGGGAKTQYF.

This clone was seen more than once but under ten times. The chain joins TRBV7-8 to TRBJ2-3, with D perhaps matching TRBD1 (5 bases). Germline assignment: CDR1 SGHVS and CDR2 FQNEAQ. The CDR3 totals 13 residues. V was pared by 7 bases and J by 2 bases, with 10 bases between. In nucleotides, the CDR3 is TGTGCCAGCACCCAGGGTTTCACAGATACGCAGTATTTT. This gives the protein CASTQGFTDTQYF.

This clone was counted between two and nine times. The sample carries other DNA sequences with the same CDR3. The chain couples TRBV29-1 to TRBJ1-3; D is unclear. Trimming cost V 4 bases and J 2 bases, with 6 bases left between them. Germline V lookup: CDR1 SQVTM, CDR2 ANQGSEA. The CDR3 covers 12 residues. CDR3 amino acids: CSVVIAGNTIYF. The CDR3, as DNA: TGCAGCGTTGTTATAGCTGGAAACACCATATATTTT.

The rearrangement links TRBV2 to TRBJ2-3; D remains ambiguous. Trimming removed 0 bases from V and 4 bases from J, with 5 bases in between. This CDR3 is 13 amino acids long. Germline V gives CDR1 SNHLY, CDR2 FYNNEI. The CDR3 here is CASSEARADTQYF. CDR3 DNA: TGTGCCAGCAGTGAAGCTCGGGCAGATACGCAGTATTTT.

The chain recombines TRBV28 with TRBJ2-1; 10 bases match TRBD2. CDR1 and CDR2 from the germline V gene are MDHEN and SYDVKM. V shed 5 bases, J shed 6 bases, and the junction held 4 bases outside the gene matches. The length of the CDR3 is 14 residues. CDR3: CASSTGLAVNEQFF. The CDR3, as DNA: TGTGCCAGCAGTACCGGACTAGCGGTCAATGAGCAGTTCTTC. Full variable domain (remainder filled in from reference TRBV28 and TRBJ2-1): DVKVTQSSRYLVKRTGEKVFLECVQDMDHENMFWYRQDPGLGLRLIYFSYDVKMKEKGDIPEGYSVSREKKERFSLILESASTNQTSMYLCASSTGLAVNEQFFGPGTRLTVL.

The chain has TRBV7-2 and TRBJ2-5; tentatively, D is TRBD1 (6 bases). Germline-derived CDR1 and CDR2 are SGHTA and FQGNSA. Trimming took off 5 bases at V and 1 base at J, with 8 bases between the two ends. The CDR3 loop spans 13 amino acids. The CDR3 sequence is CASSPGAQETQYF. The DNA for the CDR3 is TGTGCCAGCAGCCCAGGGGCCCAAGAGACCCAGTACTTC. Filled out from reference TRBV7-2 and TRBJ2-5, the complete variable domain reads GAGVSQSPSNKVTEKGKDVELRCDPISGHTALYWYRQSLGQGLEFLIYFQGNSAPDKSGLPSDRFSAERTGGSVSTLTIQRTQQEDSAVYLCASSPGAQETQYFGPGTRLLVL.